Following are 28 T cell receptor beta chains from one sample sequenced in a study of blood T cell repertoires in COVID-19. Assay: immunoSEQ multiplex PCR; the TCRdb copy retains only in-frame clones and omits some. The data show about 250,000 clones, with roughly 84% seen just once and 15% to 19% held by the top ten. Sequenced: peripheral blood. The source of these receptors is a person aged 70 to 85 with COVID-19, enrolled during active disease.

This chain uses TRBV28 with TRBJ2-1; 7 bases fit TRBD2. The CDR3 totals 16 residues. The ends lost 6 bases at V and 3 bases at J; junction bases unmatched: 11. CDR1 is MDHEN, CDR2 SYDVKM, per germline. The CDR3 sequence: CASRANGLVFYNEQFF. Here the CDR3 DNA reads TGTGCCAGCAGAGCCAACGGACTAGTTTTCTACAATGAGCAGTTCTTC.

CDR3 amino acids: CASSPYRAEKLFF. The CDR3 region has the DNA TGTGCCAGCTCACCATACAGGGCTGAAAAACTGTTTTTT. This chain links TRBV18 with TRBJ1-4, with D perhaps TRBD1 (6 bases). Germline lookup yields CDR1 KGHSH and CDR2 LQKENI. This CDR3 has 13 amino acids. The V end was cut by 2 bases, the J end by 7 bases, with 8 bases between. The whole variable domain, remainder taken from reference TRBV18 and TRBJ1-4, is NAGVMQNPRHLVRRRGQEARLRCSPMKGHSHVYWYRQLPEEGLKFMVYLQKENIIDESGMPKERFSAEFPKEGPSILRIQQVVRGDSAAYFCASSPYRAEKLFFGSGTQLSVL.

This rearrangement joins TRBV29-1 to TRBJ1-2; D might be TRBD1 (6 bases). CDR1 and CDR2 from the germline V gene are SQVTM and ANQGSEA. The CDR3 runs to 14 residues. V was cut by 3 bases and J by 0 bases, with 11 bases left in between. Here the CDR3 DNA reads TGCAGCGTTGACGGGGGGGGCTCTAACTATGGCTACACCTTC. Amino acid sequence: CSVDGGGSNYGYTF.

The chain combines TRBV29-1 with TRBJ2-3; 9 bases match TRBD1. Germline V lookup: CDR1 SQVTM, CDR2 ANQGSEA. The CDR3 is made up of 16 amino acids. V was clipped by 7 bases and J by 6 bases; unmatched bases: 17. For the CDR3, the DNA is TGCAGCGGTTTTCTTTACAGGGGGCGGTTGAATGATACGCAGTATTTT. Protein sequence: CSGFLYRGRLNDTQYF.

V usage is TRBV29-1 and J usage is TRBJ1-3, with D possibly matching TRBD1 (6 bases). The CDR3 loop spans 18 amino acids. V was shortened by 1 base and J by 4 bases, with 23 bases between the two germline ends. Germline loops: CDR1 SQVTM, CDR2 ANQGSEA. The CDR3 DNA sequence: TGCAGCGTTGAAGTGCGGGGGCGACCCGGGGCCCGCGGAAACACCATATATTTT. Amino acid sequence: CSVEVRGRPGARGNTIYF.

J is TRBJ2-1 and V is TRBV30; TRBD2 matches at 7 bases. The CDR3 spans 16 residues. CDR1 is GTSNPN and CDR2 is SVGIG in the germline V gene (reference sequence). The trim removed 0 bases at V and 7 bases at J, leaving 12 bases unmatched. CDR3 coding DNA: TGTGCCTGGAGTGTACAACCAGCGGGAATGGTGAATGAGCAGTTCTTC. Translated: CAWSVQPAGMVNEQFF.

V usage is TRBV28 and J usage is TRBJ1-1; TRBD1 aligns across 7 bases. Looked up from germline, CDR1 is MDHEN and CDR2 is SYDVKM. There are 17 residues in the CDR3. Trimming took 6 bases from V and 1 from J; bases not matched to a gene: 14. CDR3 sequence reads: CASSQGGPTTTNTEAFF. CDR3 nucleotide sequence: TGTGCCAGCAGCCAAGGGGGCCCAACAACAACGAACACTGAAGCTTTCTTT.

This clone was detected only a few times. The J gene is TRBJ2-1, the V gene TRBV11-3; 16 bases agree with TRBD2. Looked up from germline, CDR1 is SGHNT and CDR2 is YENEEA. V lost 5 bases, J lost 16 bases, and 8 bases stayed unmatched. The CDR3 loop spans 14 amino acids. CDR3 nucleotides: TGTGCCAGCAGCACGGGACTAGCGGGGGGGCGTAAATTCTTC. It is translated as CASSTGLAGGRKFF.

The rearrangement joins TRBV2 to TRBJ2-1; 11 bases map to TRBD2. V lost 8 bases, J lost 8 bases, and 5 bases stayed unmatched. CDR3 length: 13 amino acids. CDR1 is SNHLY and CDR2 is FYNNEI in the germline V gene. The CDR3 sequence: CASLAGGLDEQFF. The CDR3, as DNA: TGTGCCAGCCTAGCGGGAGGCCTCGATGAGCAGTTCTTC.

The chain carries TRBV9 and TRBJ1-2, with TRBD1 matching over 10 bases. CDR1 is SGDLS, CDR2 YYNGEE, per germline. The ends lost 5 bases at V and 5 bases at J; junction bases unmatched: 6. This CDR3 comprises 14 residues. In DNA, the CDR3 is TGTGCCAGCAGAATGACAGGGGGCGGGTATGGCTACACCTTC. It codes for CASRMTGGGYGYTF.

CDR3 sequence reads: CASIGAENTEAFF. The CDR3, as DNA: TGTGCCAGTATAGGGGCGGAGAACACTGAAGCTTTCTTT. V is TRBV19 and J is TRBJ1-1; D is perhaps TRBD1 (5 bases). V shed 7 bases and J shed 1 base, with 10 bases lying between them. From germline, CDR1 is LNHDA and CDR2 SQIVND (reference sequence). This CDR3 contains 13 residues.

The table lists this clone with a count of one. The V call is TRBV4-3, the J call TRBJ1-4; D is possibly TRBD1 (6 bases). Germline V gene data show CDR1 as LGHNA and CDR2 as YSLEER. The length of the CDR3 is 15 residues. Trimming took off 2 bases at V and 3 bases at J, with 10 bases between the two ends. CDR3 DNA: TGCGCCAGCAGCCAATTGACAGGAGCTAATGAAAAACTGTTTTTT. Translating it yields CASSQLTGANEKLFF.

The chain carries TRBV24-1 and TRBJ1-6; D is ambiguous. The V end lost 5 bases, the J end lost 0 bases, and 10 bases lay between the germline ends. The CDR3 sequence is 16 residues long. CDR1 and CDR2 (germline): KGHDR, SFDVKD. The CDR3 coding sequence is TGTGCCACCAGTGTACGGGAGAGCTCCTATAATTCACCCCTCCACTTT. It encodes CATSVRESSYNSPLHF.

The chain employs TRBV30 and TRBJ2-5, with D possibly being TRBD1 (6 bases). The CDR3 is 13 residues long. V lost 7 bases and J 10 bases, leaving 22 bases between the germline ends. The V gene's germline CDR1 is GTSNPN and CDR2 SVGIG (reference sequence). CDR3 sequence (DNA): TGTGCCTCGGACAGCGGTGTCAGGGGAATCCAGTACTTC. As protein: CASDSGVRGIQYF. Complete variable domain (other parts from reference TRBV30 and TRBJ2-5): SQTIHQWPATLVQPVGSPLSLECTVEGTSNPNLYWYRQAAGRGLQLLFYSVGIGQISSEVPQNLSASRPQDRQFILSSKKLLLSDSGFYLCASDSGVRGIQYFGPGTRLLVL.

The chain couples TRBV11-2 to TRBJ2-5; a possible D gene is TRBD2 (5 bases). The CDR3 loop spans 14 amino acids. Germline values: CDR1 SGHAT, CDR2 FQNNGV. Trimming stripped 3 bases from V and 4 bases from J, with 12 bases between. The DNA for the CDR3 is TGTGCCAGCAGCTTGTTAAGAGGGTTAGAGACCCAGTACTTC. It translates to CASSLLRGLETQYF.

The V gene is TRBV6-5, the J gene TRBJ1-2, with TRBD1 matching 10 bases. The germline V gene has CDR1 MNHEY and CDR2 SVGAGI. The CDR3 covers 15 residues. V shed 5 bases and J 8 bases; nucleotides not matched to a gene: 11. The CDR3 sequence is CASSTSGTGARGYTF. CDR3 in DNA: TGTGCCAGCAGTACCTCCGGGACAGGGGCGAGGGGCTACACCTTC.

This chain joins TRBV5-4 and TRBJ1-1, with TRBD1 matching 7 bases. After removal of 3 bases from V and 1 base from J, the junction contained 6 bases not matched to a gene. Germline CDR1 and CDR2: SGHNT and YYREEE (reference sequence). This CDR3 is built from 15 residues. This CDR3 reads CASSSGQQTNTEAFF. CDR3 bases: TGTGCCAGCAGCTCGGGACAGCAAACGAACACTGAAGCTTTCTTT. Looking up the rest from reference TRBV5-4 and TRBJ1-1 gives the full variable domain: ETGVTQSPTHLIKTRGQQVTLRCSSQSGHNTVSWYQQALGQGPQFIFQYYREEENGRGNFPPRFSGLQFPNYSSELNVNALELDDSALYLCASSSGQQTNTEAFFGQGTRLTVV.

The rearrangement links TRBV7-2 to TRBJ1-2; D remains ambiguous. V shed 0 bases and J shed 2 bases, with 10 bases lying between them. The CDR3 totals 15 residues. Germline lookup yields CDR1 SGHTA and CDR2 FQGNSA. CDR3 bases: TGTGCCAGCAGCTTAGCGCAGGATAGGAACTATGGCTACACCTTC. Translation gives CASSLAQDRNYGYTF.

The V and J genes are TRBV5-1 and TRBJ2-2; D is unclear. V gave up 2 bases and J gave up 0 bases, with 8 bases separating them. The V gene's germline CDR1 is SGHRS and CDR2 YFSETQ. The CDR3 totals 15 residues. DNA for the CDR3: TGCGCCAGCAGCTTCGGGTCAACGAACACCGGGGAGCTGTTTTTT. Protein: CASSFGSTNTGELFF.

Only a few counts were recorded for this clone. The V and J genes are TRBV19 and TRBJ2-4; D might be TRBD2 (5 bases). The ends were cut back, 10 bases at V and 8 bases at J, with 15 bases in the middle. Germline V CDR1 and CDR2: LNHDA, SQIVND (reference sequence). CDR3 length: 12 residues. This CDR3 is CATSKFGDIQYF. In DNA, the CDR3 is TGTGCCACCTCCAAGTTCGGGGACATTCAGTACTTC. The full variable domain, with the rest looked up from reference TRBV19 and TRBJ2-4, is DGGITQSPKYLFRKEGQNVTLSCEQNLNHDAMYWYRQDPGQGLRLIYYSQIVNDFQKGDIAEGYSVSREKKESFPLTVTSAQKNPTAFYLCATSKFGDIQYFGAGTRLSVL.

This chain joins TRBV7-2 and TRBJ1-2; the D is unclear. With 5 bases removed from V and 1 base from J, the gap between germline ends came to 11 bases. This CDR3 is 14 amino acids long. Germline loops: CDR1 SGHTA, CDR2 FQGNSA. Written as DNA, the CDR3 is TGTGCCAGCAGCCCCAGAGGAGGTAACTATGGCTACACCTTC. This gives the protein CASSPRGGNYGYTF.

This chain links TRBV7-9 with TRBJ2-7, with TRBD2 identical over 14 bases. CDR3 length: 15 residues. Germline V CDR1 and CDR2: SEHNR, FQNEAQ (reference sequence). J was trimmed by 5 bases and V by 6 bases; bases with no gene match: 6. Here the CDR3 DNA reads TGTGCCAGCAGTGGGACTAGCGGGAGACAGGACGAGCAGTACTTC. Translating gives CASSGTSGRQDEQYF.

The chain combines TRBV4-3 with TRBJ1-1; a weak D match, TRBD1 (5 bases). This CDR3 is built from 13 residues. From germline, CDR1 is LGHNA and CDR2 YSLEER. Trimming removed 4 bases from V and 1 base from J, with 7 bases in between. This CDR3 is CASSLTGNTEAFF. In DNA, the CDR3 is TGCGCCAGCAGCCTTACAGGGAACACTGAAGCTTTCTTT.

V is TRBV18 and J is TRBJ2-1; possibly TRBD1 for D (7 bases). Germline V gene sequence: CDR1 KGHSH, CDR2 LQKENI. The CDR3 is 15 residues long. V was trimmed by 6 bases and J by 12 bases, leaving 24 bases between them. The CDR3 here is CASSRQGLNLLAQFF. CDR3 DNA sequence: TGTGCCAGCTCGAGACAGGGACTGAATTTACTTGCGCAGTTCTTC. Supplemented by reference TRBV18 and TRBJ2-1, the full variable domain reads NAGVMQNPRHLVRRRGQEARLRCSPMKGHSHVYWYRQLPEEGLKFMVYLQKENIIDESGMPKERFSAEFPKEGPSILRIQQVVRGDSAAYFCASSRQGLNLLAQFFGPGTRLTVL.

J is TRBJ2-5 and V is TRBV6-5, with TRBD2 as a possible D gene (5 bases). The V gene's germline CDR1 is MNHEY and CDR2 SVGAGI. V lost 8 bases and J 4 bases, leaving 17 bases between the germline ends. The CDR3 contains 14 residues. CDR3 DNA sequence: TGTGCCAGCCAAGTAGCGATAACCTCAGAGACCCAGTACTTC. The encoded protein is CASQVAITSETQYF.

The chain recombines TRBV28 with TRBJ1-3; 9 bases line up with TRBD1. This CDR3 comprises 16 residues. Germline V gene lookup returns CDR1 MDHEN and CDR2 SYDVKM. V lost 6 bases to trimming and J lost 4 bases; unmatched junction nucleotides: 10. In DNA form, the CDR3 reads TGTGCCAGCAGGGACGGGACAGGGACACTAGGAAACACCATATATTTT. It encodes CASRDGTGTLGNTIYF.

J is TRBJ2-2 and V is TRBV24-1; 7 bases fit TRBD1. The CDR3 runs 17 residues. V shed 2 bases and J 1 base; nucleotides not matched to a gene: 6. Germline V gives CDR1 KGHDR, CDR2 SFDVKD. Here the CDR3 reads CATSDSLDRQNTGELFF. CDR3 bases: TGTGCCACCAGTGATTCTTTGGACAGGCAGAACACCGGGGAGCTGTTTTTT.

This chain links TRBV6-4 with TRBJ1-2; perhaps TRBD1 as D (5 bases). Germline CDR1 reads MRHNA; CDR2 reads SNTAGT. The CDR3 covers 14 residues. Trimming pared 5 bases from V and 1 base from J, leaving 11 bases between. The CDR3 coding sequence is TGTGCCAGCAGTCCCGGAGGGGATAACTATGGCTACACCTTC. Translating gives CASSPGGDNYGYTF.